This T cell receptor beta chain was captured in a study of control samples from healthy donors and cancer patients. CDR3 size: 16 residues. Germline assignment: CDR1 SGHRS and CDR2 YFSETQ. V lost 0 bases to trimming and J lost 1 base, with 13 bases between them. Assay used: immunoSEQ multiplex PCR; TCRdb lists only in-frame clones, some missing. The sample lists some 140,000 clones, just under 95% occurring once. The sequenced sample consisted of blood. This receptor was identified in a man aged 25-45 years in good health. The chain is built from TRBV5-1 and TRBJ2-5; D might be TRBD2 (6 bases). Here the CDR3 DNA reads TGCGCCAGCAGCTTGGTTGGCGGGACGAGCCAAGAGACCCAGTACTTC. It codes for CASSLVGGTSQETQYF.